This T cell receptor beta chain was obtained from a study of T cell responses to AZD1222 COVID-19 vaccine. Study findings and constraints: After two AZD1222 doses, spike-specific TCR breadth and depth rose versus day 0.

This CDR3 is 12 amino acids long. Germline CDR1 is KGHSH and CDR2 is LQKENI. The V end lost 1 base, the J end lost 8 bases, and 8 bases lay between the germline ends. TCRdb's copy holds only in-frame clones and misses some; the assay was immunoSEQ multiplex PCR. The sample records over 130,000 clones, roughly 92% being singletons. This clone appeared a single time. Its antigen remains unidentified. The chain uses TRBV18 and TRBJ1-1; no reliable D call. The source material was peripheral blood, sampled on day 0 of AZD1222 vaccination. This receptor was obtained from an adult in good health. The DNA of the CDR3 is TGTGCCAGCTCACCACAGGAGGACGAAGCTTTCTTT. This gives the protein CASSPQEDEAFF.